The clone carrying this TCR beta chain was found a few times. A TCRbeta library incorporating unique molecular identifiers was prepared. In TCRdb, the PCR reads were re-called with MiXCR into one record per CDR3 protein. This table has approximately 590,000 distinct CDR3 sequences, about 11% appearing once. The data stem from a study of T-cell reconstitution after alpha-beta-depleted transplantation in children. Germline V gene lookup returns CDR1 SGHVS and CDR2 FQNEAQ. The CDR3 runs 16 residues. V trimming: 7 bases; J trimming: 7 bases; junction bases outside the gene matches: 18. The sequence came from a human donor who donated a stem cell graft to a child with acute myeloid leukemia. The source was PBMCs from the stem cell graft donor, collected from the stem cell graft. V and J are TRBV7-8 and TRBJ1-1, with 7 bases matching TRBD1. This chain's CDR3 is CASTAGRAGGSSEAFF. The CDR3 DNA is TGTGCCAGCACCGCAGGCCGGGCAGGGGGTTCAAGTGAAGCTTTCTTT.